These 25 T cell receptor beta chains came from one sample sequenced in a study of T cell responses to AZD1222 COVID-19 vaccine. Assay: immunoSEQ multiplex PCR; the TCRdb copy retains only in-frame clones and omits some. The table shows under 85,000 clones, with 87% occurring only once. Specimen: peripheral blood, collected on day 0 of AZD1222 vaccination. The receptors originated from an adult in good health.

In DNA, the CDR3 is TGTGCCAGCAGCTTAGACAGGGATAATGGCTACACCTTC. Encoded protein: CASSLDRDNGYTF. The V and J genes are TRBV7-3 and TRBJ1-2; TRBD1 aligns across 7 bases. V was clipped by 2 bases and J by 6 bases; unmatched bases: 3. Germline loops: CDR1 SGHTA, CDR2 FQGTGA. This CDR3 has 13 amino acids. Complete variable domain (other parts from reference TRBV7-3 and TRBJ1-2): GAGVSQTPSNKVTEKGKYVELRCDPISGHTALYWYRQSLGQGPEFLIYFQGTGAADDSGLPNDRFFAVRPEGSVSTLKIQRTERGDSAVYLCASSLDRDNGYTFGSGTRLTVV.

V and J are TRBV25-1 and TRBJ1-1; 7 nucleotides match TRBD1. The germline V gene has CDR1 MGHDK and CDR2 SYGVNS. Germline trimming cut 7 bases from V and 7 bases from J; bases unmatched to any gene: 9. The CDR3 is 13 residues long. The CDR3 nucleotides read TGTGCCAGCATCCCCGGGACAGAGCTTGAAGCTTTCTTT. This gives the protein CASIPGTELEAFF.

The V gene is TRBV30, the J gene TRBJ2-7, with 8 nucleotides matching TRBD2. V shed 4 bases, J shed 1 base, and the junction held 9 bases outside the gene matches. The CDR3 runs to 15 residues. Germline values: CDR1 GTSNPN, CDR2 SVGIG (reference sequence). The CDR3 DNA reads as TGTGCCTGGACCGCGACTAGCGCGAGTTCCTACGAGCAGTACTTC. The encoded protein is CAWTATSASSYEQYF.

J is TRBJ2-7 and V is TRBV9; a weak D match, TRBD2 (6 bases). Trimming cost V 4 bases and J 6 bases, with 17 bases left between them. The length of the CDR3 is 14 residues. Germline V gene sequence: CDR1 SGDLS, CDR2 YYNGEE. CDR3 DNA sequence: TGTGCCAGCAGCCCCGACCCCCGGGGGACCGAGCAGTACTTC. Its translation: CASSPDPRGTEQYF.

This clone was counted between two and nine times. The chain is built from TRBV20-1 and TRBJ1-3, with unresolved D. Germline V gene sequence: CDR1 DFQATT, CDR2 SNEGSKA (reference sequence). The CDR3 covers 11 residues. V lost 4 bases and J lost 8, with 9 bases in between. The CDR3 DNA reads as TGCAGTGCTAAAACACGGGACACCATATATTTT. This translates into CSAKTRDTIYF.

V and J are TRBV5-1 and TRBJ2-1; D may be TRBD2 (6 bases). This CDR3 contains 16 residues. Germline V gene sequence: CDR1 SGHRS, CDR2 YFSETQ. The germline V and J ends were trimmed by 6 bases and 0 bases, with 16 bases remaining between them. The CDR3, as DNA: TGCGCCAGCAATCTAGGAGGCGGGGCCTCCTACAATGAGCAGTTCTTC. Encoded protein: CASNLGGGASYNEQFF.

CDR3 region: CASSLVSGRRNEQFF. The DNA of the CDR3 is TGTGCCAGCAGCTTGGTTAGCGGGAGGAGAAATGAGCAGTTCTTC. V gene TRBV5-6 combines with J gene TRBJ2-1, with 10 nucleotides matching TRBD2. The CDR3 is 15 residues long. Losses at the gene ends were 0 bases for V and 7 bases for J; bases not matched to a gene: 4. Germline CDR1 is SGHDT and CDR2 is YYEEEE.

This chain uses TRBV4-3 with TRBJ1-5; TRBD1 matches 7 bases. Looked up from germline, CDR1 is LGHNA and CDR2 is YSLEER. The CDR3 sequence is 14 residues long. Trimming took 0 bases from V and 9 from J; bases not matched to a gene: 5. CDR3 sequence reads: CASSQETGLRPQHF. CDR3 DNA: TGCGCCAGCAGCCAAGAGACAGGGCTAAGGCCCCAGCATTTT.

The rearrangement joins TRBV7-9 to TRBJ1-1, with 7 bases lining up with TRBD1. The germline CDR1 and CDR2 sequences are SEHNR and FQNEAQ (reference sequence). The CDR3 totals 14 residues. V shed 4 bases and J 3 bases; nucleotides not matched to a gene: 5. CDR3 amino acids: CASSSGQWDTEAFF. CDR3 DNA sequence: TGTGCCAGCAGCTCGGGACAGTGGGACACTGAAGCTTTCTTT.

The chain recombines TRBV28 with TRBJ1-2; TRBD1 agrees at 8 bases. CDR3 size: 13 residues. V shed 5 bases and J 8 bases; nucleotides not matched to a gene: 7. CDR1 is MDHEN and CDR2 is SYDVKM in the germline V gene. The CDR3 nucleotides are TGTGCCAGCAGTCTCCAGGGGGCAGCCGGCTACACCTTC. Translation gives CASSLQGAAGYTF.

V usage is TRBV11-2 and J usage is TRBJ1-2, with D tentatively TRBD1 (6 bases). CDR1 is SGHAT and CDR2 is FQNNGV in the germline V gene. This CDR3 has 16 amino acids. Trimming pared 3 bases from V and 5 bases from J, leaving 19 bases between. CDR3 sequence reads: CASSFAGDIFSYGYTF. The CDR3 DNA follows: TGTGCCAGCAGCTTTGCGGGGGACATTTTCTCTTATGGCTACACCTTC. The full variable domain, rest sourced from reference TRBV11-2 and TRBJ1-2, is EAGVAQSPRYKIIEKRQSVAFWCNPISGHATLYWYQQILGQGPKLLIQFQNNGVVDDSQLPKDRFSAERLKGVDSTLKIQPAKLEDSAVYLCASSFAGDIFSYGYTFGSGTRLTVV.

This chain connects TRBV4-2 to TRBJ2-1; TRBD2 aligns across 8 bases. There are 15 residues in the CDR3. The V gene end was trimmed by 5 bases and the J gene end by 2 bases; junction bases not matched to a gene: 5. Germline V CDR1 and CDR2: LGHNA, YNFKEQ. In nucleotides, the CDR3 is TGTGCCAGCAGCTCGACTAGCGCGACCTACAATGAGCAGTTCTTC. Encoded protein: CASSSTSATYNEQFF.

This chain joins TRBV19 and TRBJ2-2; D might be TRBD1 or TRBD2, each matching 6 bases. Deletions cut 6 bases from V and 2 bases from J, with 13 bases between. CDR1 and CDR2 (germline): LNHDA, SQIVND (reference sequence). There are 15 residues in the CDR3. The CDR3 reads CASREGGSNTGELFF. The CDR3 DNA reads TGTGCCAGTAGGGAGGGGGGATCCAACACCGGGGAGCTGTTTTTT.

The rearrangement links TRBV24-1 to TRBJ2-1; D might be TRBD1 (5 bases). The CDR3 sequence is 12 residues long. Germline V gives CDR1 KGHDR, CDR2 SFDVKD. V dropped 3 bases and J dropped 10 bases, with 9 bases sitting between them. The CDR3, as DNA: TGTGCCACCAGTGATATGACAGAGGAGCAGTTCTTC. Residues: CATSDMTEEQFF.

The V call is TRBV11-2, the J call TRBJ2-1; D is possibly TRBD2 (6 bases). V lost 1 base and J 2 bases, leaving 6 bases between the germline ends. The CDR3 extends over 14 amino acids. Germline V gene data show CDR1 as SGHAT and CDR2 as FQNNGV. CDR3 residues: CASSLAGAYNEQFF. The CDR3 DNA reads TGTGCCAGCAGCTTAGCGGGGGCCTACAATGAGCAGTTCTTC.

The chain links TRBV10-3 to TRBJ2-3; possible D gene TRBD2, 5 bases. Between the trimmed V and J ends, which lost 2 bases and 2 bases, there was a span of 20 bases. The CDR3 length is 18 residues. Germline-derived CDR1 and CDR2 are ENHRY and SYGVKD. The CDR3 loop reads CAISEPALGSKLTDTQYF. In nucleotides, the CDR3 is TGTGCCATCAGTGAGCCGGCACTAGGGAGCAAGCTCACAGATACGCAGTATTTT.

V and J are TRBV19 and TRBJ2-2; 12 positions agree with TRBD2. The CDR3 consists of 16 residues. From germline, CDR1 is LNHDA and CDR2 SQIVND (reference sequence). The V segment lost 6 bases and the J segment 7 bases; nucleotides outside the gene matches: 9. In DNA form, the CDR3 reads TGTGCCAGTAGCCCGACTAGCGGGAGAATTATCGGGGAGCTGTTTTTT. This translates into CASSPTSGRIIGELFF.

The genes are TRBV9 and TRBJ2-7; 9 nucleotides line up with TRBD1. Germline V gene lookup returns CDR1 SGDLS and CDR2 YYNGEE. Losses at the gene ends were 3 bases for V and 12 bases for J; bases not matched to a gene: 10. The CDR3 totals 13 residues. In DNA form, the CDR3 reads TGTGCCAGCAGCGCTTACACCGGGACAGGGTTGTACTTC. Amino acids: CASSAYTGTGLYF.

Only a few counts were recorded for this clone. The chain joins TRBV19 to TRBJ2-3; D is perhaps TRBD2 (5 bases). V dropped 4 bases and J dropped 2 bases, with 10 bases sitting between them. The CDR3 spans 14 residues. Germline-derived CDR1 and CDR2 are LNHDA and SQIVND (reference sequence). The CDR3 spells CASSTRRYTDTQYF. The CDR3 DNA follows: TGTGCCAGTAGTACACGGAGGTACACAGATACGCAGTATTTT.

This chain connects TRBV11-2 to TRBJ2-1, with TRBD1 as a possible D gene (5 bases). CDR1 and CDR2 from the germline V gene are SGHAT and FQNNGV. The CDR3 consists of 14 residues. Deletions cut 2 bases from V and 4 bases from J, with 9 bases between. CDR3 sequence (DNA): TGTGCCAGCAGCTTAAAGACAGCGTACAATGAGCAGTTCTTC. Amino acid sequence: CASSLKTAYNEQFF.

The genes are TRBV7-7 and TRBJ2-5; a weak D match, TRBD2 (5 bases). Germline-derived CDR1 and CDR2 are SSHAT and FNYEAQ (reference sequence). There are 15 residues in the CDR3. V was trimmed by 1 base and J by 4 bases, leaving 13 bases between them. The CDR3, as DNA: TGTGCCAGCAGCTTAGAGTTCGCGGGCCCAGAGACCCAGTACTTC. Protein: CASSLEFAGPETQYF.

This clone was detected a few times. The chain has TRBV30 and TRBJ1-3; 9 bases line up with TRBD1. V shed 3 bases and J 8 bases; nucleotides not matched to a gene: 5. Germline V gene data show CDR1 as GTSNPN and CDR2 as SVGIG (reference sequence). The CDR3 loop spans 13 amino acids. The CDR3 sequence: CAWRSDRGYTIYF. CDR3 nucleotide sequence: TGTGCCTGGAGATCGGACAGGGGATACACCATATATTTT. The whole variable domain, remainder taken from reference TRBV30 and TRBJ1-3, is SQTIHQWPATLVQPVGSPLSLECTVEGTSNPNLYWYRQAAGRGLQLLFYSVGIGQISSEVPQNLSASRPQDRQFILSSKKLLLSDSGFYLCAWRSDRGYTIYFGEGSWLTVV.

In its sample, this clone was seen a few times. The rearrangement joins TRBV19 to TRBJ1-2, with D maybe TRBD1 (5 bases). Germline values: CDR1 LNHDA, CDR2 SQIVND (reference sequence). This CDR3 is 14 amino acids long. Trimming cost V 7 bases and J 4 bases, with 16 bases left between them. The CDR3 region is CASTYSRASYGYTF. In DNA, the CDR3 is TGTGCCAGTACATACTCCAGGGCTTCCTATGGCTACACCTTC.

The CDR3 loop is CAISESADRVYGYTF. The CDR3 region has the DNA TGTGCCATCAGTGAGTCCGCAGACCGTGTTTATGGCTACACCTTC. The V and J genes are TRBV10-3 and TRBJ1-2; D gene ambiguous. The V and J ends lost 0 bases and 5 bases respectively, with 13 bases between them. CDR1 is ENHRY, CDR2 SYGVKD, per germline. CDR3 length equals 15 residues.

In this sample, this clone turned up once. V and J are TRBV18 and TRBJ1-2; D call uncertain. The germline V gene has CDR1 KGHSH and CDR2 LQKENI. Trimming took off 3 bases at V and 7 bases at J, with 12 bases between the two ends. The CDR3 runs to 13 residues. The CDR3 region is CASSPPGKSGYTF. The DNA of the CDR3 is TGTGCCAGCTCACCTCCGGGGAAGTCTGGCTACACCTTC.